This TCR beta chain was sequenced in a study of regulatory T cells in long-lasting Graves disease. Study at large: The study enrolled newly diagnosed Graves' patients on antithyroid drugs under 3 months. Study-level results: Persistent disease was associated with favored TRBV28 usage and with favored use of TRBJ1-2 and TRBJ2-5.

Through Arm-PCR of CDR3 regions and iRepertoire HTBI primers, TCR beta libraries were built. Using its own MiXCR run on the multiplex PCR reads, TCRdb lists one record per CDR3 protein. The repertoire holds hundreds of thousands of distinct CDR3 sequences, with 15% to 20% as singletons. The CDR3 sequence is 16 residues long. CDR1 and CDR2 from the germline V gene are SGDLS and YYNGEE. V lost 0 bases and J lost 4, with 16 bases in between. This sample's time point: newly diagnosed GD, antithyroid drugs for less than 3 months. PBMC RNA was the source of the TCR library. Notes on this clonotype: Antigen unknown.

These data also featured in a second study, about T cells in Graves' hyperthyroidism and ophthalmopathy. From that report: Each diagnosis drew on symptoms, thyroxine, TRAb, thyroid ultrasound and orbital computed tomography findings. HTBI primers were the set used in a first-round RT-PCR of the TCR CDR3.

The sample consisted of peripheral blood mononuclear cells (PBMCs), taken at new diagnosis, from a patient treated with antithyroid drugs. The chain has TRBV9 and TRBJ2-5; perhaps TRBD2 as D (7 bases). This receptor was taken from a woman between 40 and 65 years old with Graves disease. In nucleotides, the CDR3 is TGTGCCAGCAGCGTAGGGCTCAGGGGCGGGGGAGAGACCCAGTACTTC. Its translation: CASSVGLRGGGETQYF.